This is a list of T cell receptor beta chains from one sample in a study of T-cell reconstitution after alpha-beta-depleted transplantation in children. One entry per CDR3 protein results from TCRdb running MiXCR on the PCR reads. This table has about 540,000 distinct CDR3 sequences, around 20% appearing once. The sample was PBMCs from the stem cell graft donor, taken from the stem cell graft. Every receptor here comes from a human donor who donated a stem cell graft to a child with acute lymphoblastic leukemia. Each CDR3 is given without its conserved first and last residue. Fields, in order: J gene, V gene, D gene, CDR3 protein. The D gene is left open where the match is weak.

J: TRBJ2-2
V: TRBV11-3
D: TRBD2
CDR3: ASSLVPGLAGGIGELF

J: TRBJ2-3
V: TRBV3-1
D: NA
CDR3: ASSRSPLGGYTDTQY

J: TRBJ2-5
V: TRBV5-1
D: TRBD2
CDR3: ASRLVAGGTEETQY

J: TRBJ2-7
V: TRBV5-1
D: NA
CDR3: ASSLEGSLERVQY

J: TRBJ2-2
V: TRBV5-1
D: NA
CDR3: ASSRDLNTGELF

J: TRBJ2-1
V: TRBV7-9
D: NA
CDR3: ASSSAPNEQF

J: TRBJ1-5
V: TRBV18
D: TRBD1
CDR3: ASSSRQGKPH

J: TRBJ1-5
V: TRBV9
D: NA
CDR3: ASSAAGIAIEPQH

J: TRBJ1-1
V: TRBV29-1
D: NA
CDR3: SVPRPGPMNTEAF

J: TRBJ1-1
V: TRBV5-1
D: TRBD1
CDR3: ASSLQARTGNTEAF

J: TRBJ2-2
V: TRBV19
D: TRBD1
CDR3: ASSIIGQGWTTGELF

J: TRBJ2-1
V: TRBV29-1
D: TRBD1
CDR3: SAGQINEQF

J: TRBJ2-7
V: TRBV7-2
D: NA
CDR3: ASTYSVDEQY

J: TRBJ2-3
V: TRBV24-1
D: NA
CDR3: ATSEATGPDTQY

J: TRBJ2-1
V: TRBV15
D: TRBD2
CDR3: ATSPGSGSSNEQF

J: TRBJ1-2
V: TRBV15
D: NA
CDR3: ATSSGLNYGYT

J: TRBJ2-7
V: TRBV6-1
D: NA
CDR3: ASSAGPPSSYEQY

J: TRBJ2-1
V: TRBV5-1
D: NA
CDR3: ASSRSWDEQF

J: TRBJ2-3
V: TRBV20-1
D: NA
CDR3: SSQSAPGAGDTQY

J: TRBJ1-1
V: TRBV5-6
D: TRBD1
CDR3: ASSLGVRVTGGFRGAF

J: TRBJ2-3
V: TRBV7-3
D: TRBD2
CDR3: ASSTSGISTDTQY

J: TRBJ2-7
V: TRBV20-1
D: NA
CDR3: SAPTRDLYEQY

J: TRBJ2-7
V: TRBV27
D: NA
CDR3: ASSASSNEQY

J: TRBJ2-1
V: TRBV5-1
D: TRBD2
CDR3: ASSFKPSGLSSYNEQF

J: TRBJ2-1
V: TRBV7-7
D: TRBD1
CDR3: ASSLGQGLLNEQF

J: TRBJ2-1
V: TRBV19
D: NA
CDR3: ASRPQRLYNEQF

J: TRBJ1-5
V: TRBV5-1
D: NA
CDR3: ASSLDGHSNQPQH

J: TRBJ2-4
V: TRBV20-1
D: TRBD2
CDR3: SARDVGRGRDIQY

J: TRBJ2-4
V: TRBV28
D: NA
CDR3: ASSLEGKAKNIQY

J: TRBJ2-3
V: TRBV20-1
D: NA
CDR3: SARLAGDTQY

J: TRBJ1-4
V: TRBV25-1
D: NA
CDR3: ASSFPGHRNEKLF

J: TRBJ2-3
V: TRBV10-3
D: TRBD2
CDR3: AISESGLVSDTQY